The present T cell receptor beta chain was sequenced within a study of T cells in Graves' hyperthyroidism and ophthalmopathy. This CDR3 comprises 16 residues. Losses at the gene ends were 0 bases for V and 5 bases for J; bases not matched to a gene: 5. RNA transcripts gave rise to amplified TCR beta CDR3 regions. HTBI primers were the set used in a first-round RT-PCR of the TCR CDR3. A single record per CDR3 protein comes from TCRdb applying MiXCR to the multiplex PCR reads. The sample gives some 560,000 distinct CDR3 sequences, less than 20% of which show up once; around 7.3% is in the top ten. This clonotype was recorded many times.

Sequencing was carried out using blood. V and J are TRBV12-3 or TRBV12-4 and TRBJ1-5; TRBD1 matches 9 bases. This receptor was identified in a woman aged 30 to 39 with Graves' hyperthyroidism. CDR3 sequence (DNA): TGTGCCAGCAGTTTAGCTTCACAGGGGGCTGATCAGCCCCAGCATTTT. This codes for CASSLASQGADQPQHF.